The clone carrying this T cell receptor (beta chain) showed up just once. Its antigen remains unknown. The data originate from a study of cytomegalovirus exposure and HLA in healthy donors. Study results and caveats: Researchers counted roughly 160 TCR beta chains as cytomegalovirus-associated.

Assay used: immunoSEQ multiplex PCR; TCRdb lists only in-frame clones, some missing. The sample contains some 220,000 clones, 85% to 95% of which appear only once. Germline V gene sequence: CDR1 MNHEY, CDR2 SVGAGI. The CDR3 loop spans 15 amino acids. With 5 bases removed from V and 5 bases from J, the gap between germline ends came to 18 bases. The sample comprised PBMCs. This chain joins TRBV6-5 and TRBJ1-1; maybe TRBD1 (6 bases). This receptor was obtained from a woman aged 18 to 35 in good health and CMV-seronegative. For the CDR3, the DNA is TGTGCCAGCAGTCGGACCGGACGAGGGGGAACTGAAGCTTTCTTT. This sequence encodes CASSRTGRGGTEAFF.